Reported below is one TCR beta chain. Its antigen is not identified. The sample belongs to a study of esophageal squamous cell carcinoma under preoperative chemotherapy. Stated time point: before preoperative PTX-NDP chemotherapy. Paclitaxel-nedaplatin chemotherapy was given to patients ahead of their surgery. MiXCR, applied by TCRdb to the PCR reads, yields one record per CDR3 protein. The data show approximately 12,000 distinct CDR3 sequences, 45% to 60% seen once. Points from the study as a whole: After treatment, tumor-infiltrating lymphocytes apparently came partly from blood T cells. Clonal contraction, more than amplification, hit abundant clones after paclitaxel-nedaplatin.

The CDR3 loop spans 13 amino acids. V lost 9 bases and J 8 bases, leaving 17 bases between the germline ends. CDR1 is MNHNS and CDR2 is SASEGT in the germline V gene. The source is a human donor with esophageal squamous cell carcinoma. The donor label of this sample is uncertain. The chain joins TRBV6-1 to TRBJ2-4; D remains unclear. Sample collection was performed from a patient given preoperative chemotherapy. CDR3 nucleotide sequence: TGTGCCAGTTGTCGCTACCCCCAAGACATTCAGTACTTC. Protein: CASCRYPQDIQYF.